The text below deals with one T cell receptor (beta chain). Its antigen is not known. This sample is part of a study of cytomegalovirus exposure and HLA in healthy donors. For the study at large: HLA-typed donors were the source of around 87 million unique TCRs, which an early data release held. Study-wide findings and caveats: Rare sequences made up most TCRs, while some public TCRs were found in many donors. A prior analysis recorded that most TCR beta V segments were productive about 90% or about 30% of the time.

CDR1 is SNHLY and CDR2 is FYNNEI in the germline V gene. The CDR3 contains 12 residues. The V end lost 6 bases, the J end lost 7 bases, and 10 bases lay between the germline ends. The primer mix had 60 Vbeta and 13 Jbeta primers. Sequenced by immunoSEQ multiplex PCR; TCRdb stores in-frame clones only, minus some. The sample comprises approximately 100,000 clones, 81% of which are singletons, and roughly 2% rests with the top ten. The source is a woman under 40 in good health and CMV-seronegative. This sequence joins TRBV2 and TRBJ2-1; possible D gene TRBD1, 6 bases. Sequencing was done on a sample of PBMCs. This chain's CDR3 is CASREQGNEQFF. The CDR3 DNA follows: TGTGCCAGCAGAGAACAGGGAAATGAGCAGTTCTTC.